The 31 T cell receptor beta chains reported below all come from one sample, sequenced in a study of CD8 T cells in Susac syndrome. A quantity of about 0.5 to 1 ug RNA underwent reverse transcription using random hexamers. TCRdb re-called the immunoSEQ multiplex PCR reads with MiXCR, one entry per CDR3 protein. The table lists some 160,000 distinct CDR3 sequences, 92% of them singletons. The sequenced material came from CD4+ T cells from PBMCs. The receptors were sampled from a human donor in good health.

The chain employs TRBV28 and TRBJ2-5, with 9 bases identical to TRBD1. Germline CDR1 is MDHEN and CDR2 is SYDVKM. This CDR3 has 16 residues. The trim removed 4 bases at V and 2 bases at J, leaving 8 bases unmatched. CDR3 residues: CASSSSGTGIQETQYF. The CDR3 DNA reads TGTGCCAGCAGTTCTTCCGGGACAGGGATACAAGAGACCCAGTACTTC.

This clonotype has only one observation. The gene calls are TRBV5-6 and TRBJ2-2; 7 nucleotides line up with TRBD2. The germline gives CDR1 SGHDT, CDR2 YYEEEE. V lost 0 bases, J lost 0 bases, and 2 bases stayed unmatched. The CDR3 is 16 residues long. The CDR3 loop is CASSLGLAANTGELFF. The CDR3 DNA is TGTGCCAGCAGCTTGGGTCTAGCGGCGAACACCGGGGAGCTGTTTTTT.

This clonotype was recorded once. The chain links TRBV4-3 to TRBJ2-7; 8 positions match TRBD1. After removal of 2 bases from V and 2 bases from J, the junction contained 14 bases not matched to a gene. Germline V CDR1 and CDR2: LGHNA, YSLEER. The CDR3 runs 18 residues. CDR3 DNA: TGCGCCAGCAGCCAACTACCCCAGAAGGACAGGGCCCCCTACGAGCAGTACTTC. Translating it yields CASSQLPQKDRAPYEQYF.

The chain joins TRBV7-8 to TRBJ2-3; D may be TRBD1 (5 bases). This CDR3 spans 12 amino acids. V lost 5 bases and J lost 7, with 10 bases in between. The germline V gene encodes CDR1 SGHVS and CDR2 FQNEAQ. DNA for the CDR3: TGTGCCAGCAGCGTACAGGCGTATACGCAGTATTTT. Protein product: CASSVQAYTQYF.

The CDR3 DNA reads as TGTGCCAGCAGTTCCCTCCGCGGGGGAGGCTACGAGCAGTACTTC. Translated, it gives CASSSLRGGGYEQYF. The chain employs TRBV6-5 and TRBJ2-7, with 7 bases that match TRBD2. The V gene's germline CDR1 is MNHEY and CDR2 SVGAGI. V was pared by 4 bases and J by 3 bases, with 9 bases of the junction left unmatched. This CDR3 spans 15 amino acids.

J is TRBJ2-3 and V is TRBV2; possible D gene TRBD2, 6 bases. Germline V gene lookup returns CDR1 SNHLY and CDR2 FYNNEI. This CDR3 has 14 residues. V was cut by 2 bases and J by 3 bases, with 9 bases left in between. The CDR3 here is CASSENRGTDTQYF. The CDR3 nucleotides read TGTGCCAGCAGTGAAAACCGGGGGACAGATACGCAGTATTTT.

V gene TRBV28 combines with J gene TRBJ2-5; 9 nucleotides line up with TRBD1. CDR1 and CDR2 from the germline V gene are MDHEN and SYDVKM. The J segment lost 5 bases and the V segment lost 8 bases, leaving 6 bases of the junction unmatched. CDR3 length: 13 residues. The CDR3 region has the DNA TGTGCCAGCGGGACAGGGTTTAGGGAGACCCAGTACTTC. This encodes CASGTGFRETQYF.

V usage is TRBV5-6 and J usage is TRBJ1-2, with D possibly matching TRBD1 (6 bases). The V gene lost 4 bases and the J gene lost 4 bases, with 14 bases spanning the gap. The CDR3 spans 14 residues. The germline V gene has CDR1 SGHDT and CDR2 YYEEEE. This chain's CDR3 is CASSRWTVRYGYTF. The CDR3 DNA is TGTGCCAGCAGCCGATGGACAGTCCGCTATGGCTACACCTTC.

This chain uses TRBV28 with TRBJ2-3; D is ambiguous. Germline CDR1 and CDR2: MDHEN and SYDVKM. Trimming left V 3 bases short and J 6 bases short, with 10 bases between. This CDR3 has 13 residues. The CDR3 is CASSFEARDTQYF. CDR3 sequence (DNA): TGTGCCAGCAGTTTCGAGGCGAGGGATACGCAGTATTTT.

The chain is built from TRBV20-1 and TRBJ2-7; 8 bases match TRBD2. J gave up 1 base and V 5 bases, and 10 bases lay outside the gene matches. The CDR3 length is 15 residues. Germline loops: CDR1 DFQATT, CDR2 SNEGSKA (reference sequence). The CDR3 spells CSASTSGGVSYEQYF. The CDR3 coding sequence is TGCAGTGCTTCAACCAGCGGGGGTGTATCCTACGAGCAGTACTTC.

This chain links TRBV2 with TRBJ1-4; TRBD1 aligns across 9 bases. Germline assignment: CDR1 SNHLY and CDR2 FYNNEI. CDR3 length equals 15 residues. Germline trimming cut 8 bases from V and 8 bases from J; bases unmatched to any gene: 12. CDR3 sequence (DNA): TGTGCCAGCGGGAGAACCGGGACAGGGAGCGAAAAACTGTTTTTT. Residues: CASGRTGTGSEKLFF. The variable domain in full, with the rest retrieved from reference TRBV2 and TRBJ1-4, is EPEVTQTPSHQVTQMGQEVILRCVPISNHLYFYWYRQILGQKVEFLVSFYNNEISEKSEIFDDQFSVERPDGSNFTLKIRSTKLEDSAMYFCASGRTGTGSEKLFFGSGTQLSVL.

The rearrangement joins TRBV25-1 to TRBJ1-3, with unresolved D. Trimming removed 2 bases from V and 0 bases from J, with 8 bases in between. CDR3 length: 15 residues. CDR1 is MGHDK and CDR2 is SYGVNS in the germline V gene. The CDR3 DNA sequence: TGTGCCAGCAGTGAAGCTGGGAGCTCTGGAAACACCATATATTTT. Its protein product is CASSEAGSSGNTIYF.

Here the CDR3 DNA reads TGTGCCAGCAGCTTGCGGGCGAACACCGGGGAGCTGTTTTTT. Translated: CASSLRANTGELFF. This sequence joins TRBV5-8 and TRBJ2-2; D call uncertain. CDR1 and CDR2 (germline): SGHTS, YDEGEE. V dropped 1 base and J dropped 0 bases, with 4 bases sitting between them. The CDR3 length is 14 residues.

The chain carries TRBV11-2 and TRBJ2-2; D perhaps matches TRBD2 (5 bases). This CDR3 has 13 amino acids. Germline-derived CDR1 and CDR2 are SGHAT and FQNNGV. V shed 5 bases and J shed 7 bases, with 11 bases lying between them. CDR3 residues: CASSLNRGGELFF. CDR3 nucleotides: TGTGCCAGCAGCCTCAATCGGGGCGGGGAGCTGTTTTTT.

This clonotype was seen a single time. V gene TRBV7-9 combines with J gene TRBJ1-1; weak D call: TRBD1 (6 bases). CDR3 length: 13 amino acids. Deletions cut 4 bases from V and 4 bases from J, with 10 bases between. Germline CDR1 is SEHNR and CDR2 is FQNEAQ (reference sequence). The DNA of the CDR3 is TGTGCCAGCAGCTCCCTCAGGGGCACTGAAGCTTTCTTT. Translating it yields CASSSLRGTEAFF.

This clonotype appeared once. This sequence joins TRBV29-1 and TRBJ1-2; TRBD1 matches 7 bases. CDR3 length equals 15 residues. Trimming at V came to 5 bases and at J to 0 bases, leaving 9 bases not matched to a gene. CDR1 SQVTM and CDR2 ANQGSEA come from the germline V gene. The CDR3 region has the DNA TGCAGCGTTTTACCGGGACAGTTAACTAACTATGGCTACACCTTC. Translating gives CSVLPGQLTNYGYTF.

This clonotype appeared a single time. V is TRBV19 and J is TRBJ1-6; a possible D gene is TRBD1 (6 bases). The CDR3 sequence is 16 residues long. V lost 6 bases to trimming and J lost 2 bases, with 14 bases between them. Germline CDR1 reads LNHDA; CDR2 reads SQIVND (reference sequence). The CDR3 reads CASRGAEGAYNSPLHF. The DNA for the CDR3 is TGTGCCAGTAGGGGGGCGGAGGGCGCCTATAATTCACCCCTCCACTTT.

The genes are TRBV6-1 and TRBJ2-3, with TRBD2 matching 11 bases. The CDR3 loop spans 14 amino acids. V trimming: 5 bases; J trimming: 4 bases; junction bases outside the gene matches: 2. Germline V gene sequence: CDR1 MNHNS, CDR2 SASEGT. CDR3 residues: CASSLLAGADTQYF. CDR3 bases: TGTGCCAGCAGTCTACTAGCGGGGGCAGATACGCAGTATTTT.

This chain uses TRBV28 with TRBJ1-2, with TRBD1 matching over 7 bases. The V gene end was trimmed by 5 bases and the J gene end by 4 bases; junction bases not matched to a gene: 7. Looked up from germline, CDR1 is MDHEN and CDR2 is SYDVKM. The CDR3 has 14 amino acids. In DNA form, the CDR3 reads TGTGCCAGCAGTATCCGGGACAGCTCCTATGGCTACACCTTC. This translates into CASSIRDSSYGYTF.

CDR3 coding DNA: TGCGCCAGCAGCTTAGCCGGCAGGGAGCAAGAGACCCAGTACTTC. Translating gives CASSLAGREQETQYF. V usage is TRBV5-1 and J usage is TRBJ2-5; possibly TRBD1 or TRBD2 for D (5 bases each). The CDR3 covers 15 residues. The germline V gene encodes CDR1 SGHRS and CDR2 YFSETQ. V lost 2 bases, J lost 2 bases, and 13 bases lay in between.

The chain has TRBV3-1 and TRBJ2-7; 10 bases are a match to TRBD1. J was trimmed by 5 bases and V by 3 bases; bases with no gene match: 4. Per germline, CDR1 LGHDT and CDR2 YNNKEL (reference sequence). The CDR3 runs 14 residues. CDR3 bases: TGTGCCAGCAGCCACACGGGACAGGGGAACGAGCAGTACTTC. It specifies CASSHTGQGNEQYF.

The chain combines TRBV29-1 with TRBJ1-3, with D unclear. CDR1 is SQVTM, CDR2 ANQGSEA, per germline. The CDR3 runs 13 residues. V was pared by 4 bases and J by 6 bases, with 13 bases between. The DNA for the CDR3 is TGCAGCGTTGCCCTTCACCTGGAAAACACCATATATTTT. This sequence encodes CSVALHLENTIYF.

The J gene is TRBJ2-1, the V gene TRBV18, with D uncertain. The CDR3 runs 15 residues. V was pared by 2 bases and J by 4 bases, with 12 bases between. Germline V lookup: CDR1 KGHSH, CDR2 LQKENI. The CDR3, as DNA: TGTGCCAGCTCACCAGTGGAGATAGGGTACAATGAGCAGTTCTTC. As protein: CASSPVEIGYNEQFF.

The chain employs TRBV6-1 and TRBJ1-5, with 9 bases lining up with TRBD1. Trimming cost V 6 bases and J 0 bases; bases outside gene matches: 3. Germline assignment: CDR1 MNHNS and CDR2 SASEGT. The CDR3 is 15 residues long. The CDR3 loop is CASSGQGNSNQPQHF. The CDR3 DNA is TGTGCCAGCAGCGGACAGGGGAATAGCAATCAGCCCCAGCATTTT.

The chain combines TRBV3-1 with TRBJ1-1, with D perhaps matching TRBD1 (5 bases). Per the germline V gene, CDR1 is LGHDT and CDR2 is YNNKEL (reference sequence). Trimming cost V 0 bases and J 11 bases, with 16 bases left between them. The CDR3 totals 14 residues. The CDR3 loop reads CASSQDRSGVGAFF. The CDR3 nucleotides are TGTGCCAGCAGCCAAGATCGGTCGGGGGTTGGCGCTTTCTTT. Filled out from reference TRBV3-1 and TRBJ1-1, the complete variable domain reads DTAVSQTPKYLVTQMGNDKSIKCEQNLGHDTMYWYKQDSKKFLKIMFSYNNKELIINETVPNRFSPKSPDKAHLNLHINSLELGDSAVYFCASSQDRSGVGAFFGQGTRLTVV.

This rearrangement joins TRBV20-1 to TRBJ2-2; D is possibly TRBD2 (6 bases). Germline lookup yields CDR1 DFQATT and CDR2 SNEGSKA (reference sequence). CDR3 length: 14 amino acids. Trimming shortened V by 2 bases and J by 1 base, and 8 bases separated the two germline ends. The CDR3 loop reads CSARSGENTGELFF. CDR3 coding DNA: TGCAGTGCTAGATCGGGGGAGAACACCGGGGAGCTGTTTTTT.

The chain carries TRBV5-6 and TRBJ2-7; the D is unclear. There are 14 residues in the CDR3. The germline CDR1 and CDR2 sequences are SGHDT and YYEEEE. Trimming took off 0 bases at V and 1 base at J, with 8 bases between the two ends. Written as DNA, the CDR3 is TGTGCCAGCAGCTTGGCCATGGGGTCCTACGAGCAGTACTTC. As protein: CASSLAMGSYEQYF.

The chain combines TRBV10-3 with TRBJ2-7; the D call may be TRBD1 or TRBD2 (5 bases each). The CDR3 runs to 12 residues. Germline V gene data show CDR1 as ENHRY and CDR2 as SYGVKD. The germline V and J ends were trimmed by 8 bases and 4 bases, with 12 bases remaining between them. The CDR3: CAISYGGYEQYF. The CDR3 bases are TGTGCCATCTCGTATGGGGGTTACGAGCAGTACTTC.

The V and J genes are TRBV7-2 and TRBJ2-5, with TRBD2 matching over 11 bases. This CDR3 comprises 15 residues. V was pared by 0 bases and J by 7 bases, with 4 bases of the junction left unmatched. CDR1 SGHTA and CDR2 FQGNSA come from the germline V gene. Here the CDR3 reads CASSLARGTSGTQYF. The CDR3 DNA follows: TGTGCCAGCAGCTTAGCGAGGGGGACTAGCGGGACCCAGTACTTC.

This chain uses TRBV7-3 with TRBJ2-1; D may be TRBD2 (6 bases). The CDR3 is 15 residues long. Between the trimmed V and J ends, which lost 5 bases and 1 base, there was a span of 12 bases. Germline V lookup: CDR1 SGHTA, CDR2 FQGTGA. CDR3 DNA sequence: TGTGCCAGCAGCGGCGGGACGTTTTCCTACAATGAGCAGTTCTTC. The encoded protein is CASSGGTFSYNEQFF.

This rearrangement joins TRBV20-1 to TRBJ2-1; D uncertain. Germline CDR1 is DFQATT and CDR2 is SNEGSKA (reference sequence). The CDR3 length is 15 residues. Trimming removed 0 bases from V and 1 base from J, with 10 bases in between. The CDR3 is CSARDVERSYNEQFF. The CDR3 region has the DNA TGCAGTGCTAGAGATGTGGAGAGGTCCTACAATGAGCAGTTCTTC.